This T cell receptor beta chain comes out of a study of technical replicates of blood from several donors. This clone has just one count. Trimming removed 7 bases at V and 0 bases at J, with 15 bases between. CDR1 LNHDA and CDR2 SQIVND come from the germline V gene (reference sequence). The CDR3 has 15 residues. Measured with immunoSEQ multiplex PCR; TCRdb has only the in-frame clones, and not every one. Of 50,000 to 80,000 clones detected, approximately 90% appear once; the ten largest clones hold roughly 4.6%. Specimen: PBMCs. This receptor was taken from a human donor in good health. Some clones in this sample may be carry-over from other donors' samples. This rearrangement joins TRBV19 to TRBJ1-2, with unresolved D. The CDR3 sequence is CASTWAPLSNYGYTF. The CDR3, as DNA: TGTGCCAGTACGTGGGCACCCCTTTCTAACTATGGCTACACCTTC.